Detailed here is one TCR beta chain. CDR3 length: 16 amino acids. This sample stems from a study of T cell responses to AZD1222 COVID-19 vaccine. TCRdb keeps only in-frame clones here, not all; method: immunoSEQ multiplex PCR. The sample includes some 150,000 clones, more than 70% seen only once; the top ten take just under 3%. The sequencing used peripheral blood, collected on day 0 of AZD1222 vaccination. The chain couples TRBV1 to TRBJ2-1; TRBD2 is the table's D call, not checked against the DNA. TRBV1 is marked as a pseudogene. This sequence originates from an adult in good health. The CDR3 region is CTSSHATSGSLNEQFF. In DNA, the CDR3 is TGCACCAGCAGCCATGCGACTAGCGGGAGTCTCAATGAGCAGTTCTTC.